This T cell receptor (beta chain) was captured by sequencing in a study of CD8 T cells in Susac syndrome. Turning to the study itself: When their blood was taken, the Susac syndrome patients had either not yet had any therapy, were taking corticosteroids, or were taking intravenous immunoglobulin alone.

This clonotype was seen just once. Reverse transcription of roughly 0.5 to 1 ug RNA was carried out with random hexamers. Across 54 Vbeta and 13 Jbeta, TCR beta CDR3 was amplified with immunoSEQ multiplex PCR. Using its own MiXCR run on the immunoSEQ multiplex PCR reads, TCRdb lists one record per CDR3 protein. The table records fewer than 90,000 distinct CDR3 sequences, about 93% of them present only once. Looked up from germline, CDR1 is SGHRS and CDR2 is YFSETQ. Between the trimmed V and J ends, which lost 0 bases and 2 bases, there was a span of 13 bases. The CDR3 runs 16 residues. Sequencing targeted TCR beta in T cells from blood (CD8+ and CD4+).

The rearrangement joins TRBV5-1 to TRBJ2-3, with D possibly matching TRBD1 (8 bases). Sequencing used CD8+ T cells from PBMCs. The receptor's source is a human donor with Susac syndrome. The CDR3 coding sequence is TGCGCCAGCAGCTTGGCTACAGGGGGGGCCACAGATACGCAGTATTTT. The encoded protein is CASSLATGGATDTQYF.